This TCR beta chain was obtained from a study of shared clonotypes between healthy human individuals. In the naive CD8 group, cells lacked CD45RO and were positively selected for CCR7, so terminally differentiated effector memory CD45RA+ cells were left out. TCRdb's table, derived via immunoSEQ multiplex PCR, lists solely in-frame clones and lacks some. The top ten hold 0.11% of the sample, which has 660,000 or so clones, 95% to 97% seen once. This receptor was obtained from a woman aged 25 to 39 in good health. The sample consisted of naive CD8+ T cells sorted from blood.

CDR3 loop: CASSTKGEGLDEKLFF. The CDR3 DNA follows: TGTGCCAGCAGCACAAAAGGGGAGGGACTCGACGAAAAACTGTTTTTT. The chain joins TRBV5-6 to TRBJ1-4, with D perhaps TRBD1 (5 bases). The CDR3 length is 16 residues. Trimming stripped 4 bases from V and 8 bases from J, with 21 bases between. CDR1 is SGHDT and CDR2 is YYEEEE in the germline V gene.